This T cell receptor (beta chain) was recovered during a study of blood T cell repertoires in COVID-19. Study-level background: The origin of the acute and convalescent COVID-19 samples was the United States, Italy and Spain.

This clone was observed a few times. The junction had 9 bases not matched to a gene; V was cut back by 0 bases and J by 6 bases. There are 18 residues in the CDR3. CDR1 and CDR2 (germline): MNHEY, SMNVEV (reference sequence). Authors' processing steps: It was from reference gene primer amplification that nucleated cell counts were estimated. The repertoire was sequenced with immunoSEQ multiplex PCR; TCRdb's copy has only in-frame clones and lacks some. D and trimming come from the DNA, and the V and J calls and clone size come from that table. Of 650,000 to 800,000 clones listed, 80% to 90% were seen once; the top ten hold roughly 0.25%.

Sequences were obtained from peripheral blood. This sequence joins TRBV27 and TRBJ1-6; 9 bases are a match to TRBD1. The origin of this receptor is a woman aged 18-30 years with acute or convalescent COVID-19. For the CDR3, the DNA is TGTGCCAGCAGTTTATCGGGACAGGGTTGGGGAGGTAATTCACCCCTCCACTTT. Residues: CASSLSGQGWGGNSPLHF.